The 26 T cell receptor beta chains given below trace back to one sample, sequenced in a study of tissue T cells after allogeneic stem cell transplantation (dated by TCRdb to between 2020 and 2023). Libraries were built with the immunoSEQ multiplex PCR assay. TCRdb took over this immuneACCESS table, retaining in-frame rearrangements with V and J assigned. Such tables are incomplete; in checked studies, under half of the missing clones stem from an unresolved V gene, and the remainder is unexplained. This sample holds 900 to 1,400 clones; roughly half were observed only once. The ten largest clones add up to 33% of the sample. Sample time point, as interpreted from the label and publication: mouse harvest day 14 after allogeneic transplant. Each mouse graft, delivered by tail vein injection, combined 10^6 splenic CD5+ T cells with 10^7 T-cell-depleted bone marrow cells. The source material was liver tissue. The receptors were gathered from a female BALB/c mouse given C57BL/6 T cells with graft-versus-host disease after an allogeneic hematopoietic cell transplant.

Comment on this clone: Gene names and germline match the mouse. The CDR3 bases that were read are TGTGCCAGCAGTGACAGGGGACGGGGCACCTTGTAC. As protein: CASSDRGRGTLY. The entire CDR3 sequence reads CASSDRGRGTLYF. This chain connects TRBV13-3 to TRBJ2-4, with a weak D call TRBD1 (6 bases). The read ends 1 residue early relative to the CDR3; the germline J gene fills the gap. Trimming took off 2 bases at V and 8 bases at J, with 12 bases between the two ends. The germline gives CDR1 NNHDY, CDR2 SYVADS. The CDR3 consists of 13 residues.

Turning to this clone: The listed genes are named as in mouse. The read terminates 1 residue ahead of where the CDR3 ends, so the germline J gene completes it. The rearrangement joins TRBV29 to TRBJ1-1, with 9 bases fitting TRBD1. The CDR3 length is 13 residues. After removal of 6 bases from V and 5 bases from J, the junction contained 4 bases not matched to a gene. Per germline, CDR1 MSHET and CDR2 SYDVDS. Partial CDR3 DNA: TGTGCTAGCAGCCCGGGACAGGGAACAGAAGTCTTC. Amino acid sequence: CASSPGQGTEVF. The full CDR3 sequence reads CASSPGQGTEVFF.

This clone has a handful of counts. Here the gene names and germline are mouse. The DNA ends 1 residue before the CDR3 does, and the rest of the CDR3 is filled in from the germline J gene. This chain joins TRBV19 and TRBJ2-7; 14 bases match TRBD2. There are 14 residues in the CDR3. In germline, CDR1 is FNHDT, CDR2 SITEND (reference sequence). V was clipped by 7 bases and J by 7 bases; unmatched bases: 7. The sequenced CDR3 bases are TGTGCCAGCCGGCCGGGACTGGGGGGGCTGGAACAGTAC. Translation gives CASRPGLGGLEQY. The whole CDR3 sequence is CASRPGLGGLEQYF. The whole variable domain, remainder taken from reference TRBV19 and TRBJ2-7, is GGIITQTPKFLIGQEGQKLTLKCQQNFNHDTMYWYRQDSGKGLRLIYYSITENDLQKGDLSEGYDASREKKSSFSLTVTSAQKNEMAVFLCASRPGLGGLEQYFGPGTRLTVL.

The sample holds a few counts of this clone. Genes here carry mouse names. The read ends 1 residue before the CDR3 terminus; that terminus is restored from the germline J gene. The V call is TRBV13-2, the J call TRBJ2-3; 9 bases fit TRBD2. From germline, CDR1 is NNHNN and CDR2 SYGAGS (reference sequence). The ends lost 0 bases at V and 4 bases at J; junction bases unmatched: 6. The CDR3 is made up of 16 amino acids. The sequenced part of the CDR3 DNA is TGTGCCAGCGGTGATGCATGGGGGGGCGCCACAGAAACGCTGTAT. Its protein product is CASGDAWGGATETLY. The entire CDR3 protein is CASGDAWGGATETLYF.

In the case of this clone: Gene names refer to mouse genes. The read terminates 1 residue ahead of where the CDR3 ends, so the germline J gene completes it. The V and J genes are TRBV12-2 and TRBJ1-4; D might be TRBD1 (5 bases). Trimming cost V 1 base and J 0 bases, with 5 bases left between them. Per germline, CDR1 SGHLS and CDR2 HYDKME. The CDR3 sequence is 14 residues long. CDR3 sequence reads: CASSLDISNERLFF. The sequenced part of the CDR3 DNA is TGTGCCAGCTCTCTGGACATTTCCAACGAAAGATTATTT. The whole variable domain, remainder taken from reference TRBV12-2 and TRBJ1-4, is NSGVVQSPRYIIKGKGERSILKCIPISGHLSVAWYQQTQGQELKFFIQHYDKMERDKGNLPSRFSVQQFDDYHSEMNMSALELEDSAVYFCASSLDISNERLFFGHGTKLSVL.

On this clone: The listed genes are named as in mouse. The read ends 1 residue early relative to the CDR3; the germline J gene fills the gap. The rearrangement joins TRBV19 to TRBJ1-3; D perhaps matches TRBD1 (5 bases). CDR3 length equals 12 residues. The germline CDR1 and CDR2 sequences are FNHDT and SITEND (reference sequence). Trimming removed 5 bases at V and 4 bases at J, with 7 bases between. CDR3: CASRAGGNTLYF. The CDR3 bases that were read are TGTGCCAGCAGAGCAGGGGGAAATACGCTCTAT.

This clone is large by share. Gene names are mouse gene names. The CDR3 extends 1 residue past the end of the read, so its final part is completed from the germline J gene. This chain uses TRBV1 with TRBJ1-2; D gene unclear. The germline V gene encodes CDR1 NSQYPW and CDR2 LRSPGD (reference sequence). The CDR3 totals 14 residues. V lost 1 base and J lost 1, with 7 bases in between. CDR3 sequence: CTCSAAPKNSDYTF. CDR3 DNA, as far as it was read: TGCACCTGCAGTGCAGCCCCAAAAAACTCCGACTACACC.

This clone was found a few times. Gene names refer to mouse genes. The CDR3 goes on 1 residue after the read ends, and that part is filled in from the germline J gene. The rearrangement links TRBV4 to TRBJ1-5; 11 bases fit TRBD1. Trimming cost V 4 bases and J 9 bases; bases outside gene matches: 2. This CDR3 is built from 13 residues. Germline CDR1 LGHDT, CDR2 YNNKQL (reference sequence). The CDR3 spells CASSSGQGGAPLF. CDR3 DNA, as far as it was read: TGTGCCAGCAGCTCGGGACAGGGGGGGGCTCCGCTT.

In its sample, this clone was seen a few times. Each gene name is a mouse one. The CDR3 goes on 1 residue after the read ends, and that part is filled in from the germline J gene. V usage is TRBV1 and J usage is TRBJ2-7, with 10 bases fitting TRBD1. V trimming: 1 base; J trimming: 4 bases; junction bases outside the gene matches: 1. The CDR3 loop spans 14 amino acids. Germline V gene data show CDR1 as NSQYPW and CDR2 as LRSPGD (reference sequence). The covered CDR3 bases are TGCACCTGCAGTGCAGGGGGACAGGGGTATGAACAGTAC. This sequence encodes CTCSAGGQGYEQY. The full CDR3 sequence reads CTCSAGGQGYEQYF.

This clone was counted a single time. Mouse germline and gene names are used. Sequencing ends 1 residue short of the CDR3 end; the germline J gene provides the rest. The chain joins TRBV19 to TRBJ1-2, with D unclear. Between the trimmed V and J ends, which lost 2 bases and 0 bases, there was a span of 5 bases. CDR1 FNHDT and CDR2 SITEND come from the germline V gene (reference sequence). The CDR3 spans 13 residues. CDR3 residues: CASSITTNSDYTF. The sequenced CDR3 bases are TGTGCCAGCAGTATTACAACAAACTCCGACTACACC.

Details on this clone: Gene names denote mouse genes. The CDR3 end is not reached by the read, which stops 1 residue before it; the germline J gene fills it in. This chain links TRBV16 with TRBJ1-4, with D possibly matching TRBD1 (6 bases). This CDR3 has 16 residues. The germline gives CDR1 SGHSA, CDR2 FRNQAP. V was clipped by 3 bases and J by 0 bases, with 11 bases between them. CDR3 sequence: CASSLRGGISNERLFF. The sequenced part of the CDR3 DNA is TGTGCAAGCAGCTTGAGGGGGGGGATTTCCAACGAAAGATTATTT.

This clone was recorded a few times. Gene names refer to mouse genes. The DNA ends 1 residue before the CDR3 does, and the rest of the CDR3 is filled in from the germline J gene. The chain combines TRBV13-3 with TRBJ1-1, with D maybe TRBD1 (5 bases). Germline-derived CDR1 and CDR2 are NNHDY and SYVADS. V dropped 0 bases and J dropped 10 bases, with 10 bases sitting between them. The length of the CDR3 is 12 residues. The chain's CDR3 is CASSDAGRVVFF. The covered CDR3 bases are TGTGCCAGCAGTGATGCAGGCAGGGTAGTCTTC.

Details on this clone: Gene names denote mouse genes. The read stops 1 residue short of the end of the CDR3; the missing end is completed from the germline J gene. V usage is TRBV13-2 and J usage is TRBJ1-5, with unresolved D. This CDR3 is 13 amino acids long. V shed 2 bases and J shed 4 bases, with 7 bases lying between them. The germline V gene has CDR1 NNHNN and CDR2 SYGAGS (reference sequence). The CDR3 bases that were read are TGTGCCAGCGGTGACGACGGAAACCAGGCTCCGCTT. Protein sequence: CASGDDGNQAPL. The whole CDR3 sequence reads CASGDDGNQAPLF.

About this clone: Gene names are the mouse ones. The CDR3 end lies 1 residue beyond the end of the read and is filled in from the germline J gene. The chain is built from TRBV13-1 and TRBJ2-7; 8 bases map to TRBD2. CDR3 length: 13 amino acids. The J segment lost 4 bases and the V segment lost 5 bases, leaving 5 bases of the junction unmatched. CDR1 and CDR2 from the germline V gene are NSHNY and SYGAGN. CDR3 DNA, as far as it was read: TGTGCCAGCAGCTTAAACTGGGGGTATGAACAGTAC. Translating gives CASSLNWGYEQY. In full, the CDR3 reads CASSLNWGYEQYF.

As regards this clone: Gene names denote mouse genes. The CDR3 end is not reached by the read, which stops 1 residue before it; the germline J gene fills it in. V and J are TRBV13-1 and TRBJ1-3, with D tentatively TRBD1 (5 bases). CDR1 is NSHNY and CDR2 is SYGAGN in the germline V gene. The V end was cut by 4 bases, the J end by 4 bases, with 12 bases between. The CDR3 loop spans 14 amino acids. The part of the CDR3 DNA that was read is TGTGCCAGCAGTCGAGGGGAGAGAGGAAATACGCTCTAT. This encodes CASSRGERGNTLY. The complete CDR3 reads CASSRGERGNTLYF.

This clone was seen more than once but under ten times. These gene names are mouse names. The missing CDR3 end, 1 residue past where the read stops, is filled in from the germline J gene. The chain combines TRBV15 with TRBJ2-4; 7 bases agree with TRBD2. The CDR3 runs to 14 residues. The V gene end was trimmed by 6 bases and the J gene end by 0 bases; junction bases not matched to a gene: 3. Germline lookup yields CDR1 SGHND and CDR2 FRSKSL. Incomplete CDR3 DNA: TGTGCCAGCAGACCTGGGGGAAGTCAAAACACCTTGTAC. Its protein product is CASRPGGSQNTLY. The complete CDR3 protein is CASRPGGSQNTLYF.

Comments on this clone: Gene names and germline match the mouse. The CDR3 DNA, read in part, is TGTGCCAGCAGTGATAGCGGGGCTGGCTCCGACTACACC. This encodes CASSDSGAGSDYT. The CDR3 as a whole reads CASSDSGAGSDYTF. The chain recombines TRBV13-3 with TRBJ1-2; possibly TRBD1 for D (5 bases). The sequenced fragment ends 1 residue before the CDR3 boundary, so the rest is inferred from the germline J gene. Germline values: CDR1 NNHDY, CDR2 SYVADS. The CDR3 loop spans 14 amino acids. V dropped 1 base and J dropped 4 bases, with 11 bases sitting between them.

In the case of this clone: Gene names and germline refer to mouse. Sequencing ends 1 residue short of the CDR3 end; the germline J gene provides the rest. The chain uses TRBV3 and TRBJ2-7, with D perhaps TRBD2 (6 bases). V was cut by 6 bases and J by 3 bases, with 12 bases left in between. CDR3 size: 13 residues. The germline CDR1 and CDR2 sequences are SNHLY and FYNGKV (reference sequence). CDR3 in amino acids: CASSRLGYYEQYF. The part of the CDR3 DNA that was read is TGTGCCAGCAGTCGGCTGGGGTACTATGAACAGTAC.

This clone was observed a few times. Genes here carry mouse names. The read terminates 1 residue ahead of where the CDR3 ends, so the germline J gene completes it. The chain carries TRBV1 and TRBJ2-7, with TRBD2 identical over 12 bases. Germline values: CDR1 NSQYPW, CDR2 LRSPGD (reference sequence). The CDR3 is made up of 14 amino acids. Losses at the gene ends were 4 bases for V and 3 bases for J; bases not matched to a gene: 1. The DNA read from the CDR3 is TGCACCTGCAGTGGGACTGGGGGGGGCTATGAACAGTAC. It codes for CTCSGTGGGYEQY. The entire CDR3 sequence reads CTCSGTGGGYEQYF.

Remarks on this clone: Gene names and germline refer to mouse. The read is 1 residue too short to cover the CDR3 end, so that end is filled in from the germline J gene. This chain connects TRBV12-1 to TRBJ2-5; TRBD2 aligns across 7 bases. The germline V gene has CDR1 SGHSN and CDR2 HYEKVE. This CDR3 is 15 amino acids long. Germline trimming cut 0 bases from V and 0 bases from J; bases unmatched to any gene: 2. The sequenced CDR3 bases are TGTGCCAGCTCTCTCGACTGGGTTAACCAAGACACCCAGTAC. Encoded protein: CASSLDWVNQDTQY. The entire CDR3 protein reads CASSLDWVNQDTQYF.

A word on this clone: The junction shows a germline mismatch at one end, possibly a read error. Mouse gene names and germline throughout. The read ends 1 residue early relative to the CDR3; the germline J gene fills the gap. The chain uses TRBV13-1 and TRBJ1-4; no clear D gene. Germline-derived CDR1 and CDR2 are NSHNY and SYGAGN. This CDR3 comprises 15 residues. The CDR3 here is CASGDAGNSNERLFF. The DNA read from the CDR3 is TGTGCCAGCGGTGATGCAGGCAATTCCAACGAAAGATTATTT. The full variable domain, in which reference TRBV13-1 and TRBJ1-4 provide the parts outside the CDR3, is EAAVTQSPRNKVTVTGGNVTLSCRQTNSHNYMYWYRQDTGHGLRLIHYSYGAGNLRIGDVPDGYKATRTTQEDFFLLLELASPSQTSLYFCASGDAGNSNERLFFGHGTKLSVL.

Comments on this clone: Gene names refer to mouse genes. The CDR3 goes on 1 residue after the read ends, and that part is filled in from the germline J gene. The genes are TRBV17 and TRBJ1-1; D remains unclear. V gave up 0 bases and J gave up 6 bases, with 11 bases separating them. The CDR3 is 14 amino acids. Germline CDR1 is MNHDT and CDR2 is YYDKIL. The CDR3 reads CASSRDVRWSEVFF. CDR3 bases read: TGTGCTAGCAGTAGAGATGTCAGGTGGTCAGAAGTCTTC.

Concerning this clone: Here the gene names and germline are mouse. The read terminates 1 residue ahead of where the CDR3 ends, so the germline J gene completes it. This chain uses TRBV26 with TRBJ2-2; D unclear. The germline V gene has CDR1 KGHPV and CDR2 FQNQEV (reference sequence). Trimming shortened V by 0 bases and J by 0 bases, and 5 bases separated the two germline ends. This CDR3 is 15 amino acids long. The CDR3 loop is CASSLSGPNTGQLYF. CDR3 DNA (partial): TGTGCCAGCAGTCTGTCTGGTCCAAACACCGGGCAGCTCTAC.

To note about this clone: Being one base from a much bigger clone, this may be a read error. Genes here carry mouse names. The CDR3 end falls 1 residue outside the read, so it is completed with the germline J gene. The chain couples TRBV20 to TRBJ2-1, with 8 bases fitting TRBD2. Germline V lookup: CDR1 GFQATS, CDR2 STVNSAI. J lost 6 bases, V lost 1 base, and 5 bases had no gene match. This CDR3 has 14 amino acids. The CDR3 region is CGARGWGEIAEQFF. The CDR3 bases that were read are TGTGGTGCTAGGGGCTGGGGGGAAATTGCTGAGCAGTTC.

Of note for this clone: Mouse names are used for the genes. The read stops 1 residue short of the end of the CDR3; the missing end is completed from the germline J gene. This rearrangement joins TRBV5 to TRBJ2-3, with 7 nucleotides matching TRBD2. The V and J ends lost 4 bases and 0 bases, in that order; junction bases with no gene match: 7. This CDR3 contains 16 residues. The germline gives CDR1 LGHNA, CDR2 YNLKQL (reference sequence). The CDR3 sequence is CASSPRWGTSAETLYF. The sequenced CDR3 bases are TGTGCCAGCAGCCCCCGCTGGGGGACTAGTGCAGAAACGCTGTAT.

Only a few counts were recorded for this clone. The gene names given are mouse names. The CDR3 end is not reached by the read, which stops 1 residue before it; the germline J gene fills it in. The J gene is TRBJ1-1, the V gene TRBV14; maybe TRBD1 (5 bases). V was trimmed by 4 bases and J by 6 bases, leaving 10 bases between them. The CDR3 is made up of 12 amino acids. Germline CDR1 reads SGHDT; CDR2 reads FRDEAV. This CDR3 reads CASSPGTAEVFF. The CDR3 DNA, read in part, is TGTGCCAGCAGTCCCGGGACGGCAGAAGTCTTC.